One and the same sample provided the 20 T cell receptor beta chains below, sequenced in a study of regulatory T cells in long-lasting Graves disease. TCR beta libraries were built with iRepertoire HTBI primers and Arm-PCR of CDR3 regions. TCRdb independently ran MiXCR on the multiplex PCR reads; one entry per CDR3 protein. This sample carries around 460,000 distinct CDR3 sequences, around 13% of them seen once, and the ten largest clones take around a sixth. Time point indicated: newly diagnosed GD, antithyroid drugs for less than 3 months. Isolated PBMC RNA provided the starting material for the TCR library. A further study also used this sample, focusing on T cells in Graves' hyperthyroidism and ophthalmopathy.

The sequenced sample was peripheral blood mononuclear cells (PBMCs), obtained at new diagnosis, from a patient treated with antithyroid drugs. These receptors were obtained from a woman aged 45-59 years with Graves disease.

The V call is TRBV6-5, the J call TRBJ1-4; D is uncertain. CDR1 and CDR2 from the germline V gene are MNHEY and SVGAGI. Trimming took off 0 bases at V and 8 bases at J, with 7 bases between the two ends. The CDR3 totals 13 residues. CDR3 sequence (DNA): TGTGCCAGCAGTTACTCGAACTGGGAAAAACTGTTTTTT. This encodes CASSYSNWEKLFF.

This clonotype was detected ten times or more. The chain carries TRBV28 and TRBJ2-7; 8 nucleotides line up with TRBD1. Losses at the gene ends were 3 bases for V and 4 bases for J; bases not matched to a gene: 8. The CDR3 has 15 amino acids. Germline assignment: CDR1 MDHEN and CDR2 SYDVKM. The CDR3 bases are TGTGCCAGCAGTTTGCCCGACAGGGGATTATACGAGCAGTACTTC. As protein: CASSLPDRGLYEQYF.

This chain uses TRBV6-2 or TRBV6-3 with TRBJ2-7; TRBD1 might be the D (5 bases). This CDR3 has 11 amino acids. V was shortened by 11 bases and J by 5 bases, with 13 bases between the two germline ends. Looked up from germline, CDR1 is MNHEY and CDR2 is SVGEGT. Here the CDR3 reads CALIPRDEQYF. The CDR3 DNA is TGTGCCCTCATCCCCAGGGACGAGCAGTACTTC.

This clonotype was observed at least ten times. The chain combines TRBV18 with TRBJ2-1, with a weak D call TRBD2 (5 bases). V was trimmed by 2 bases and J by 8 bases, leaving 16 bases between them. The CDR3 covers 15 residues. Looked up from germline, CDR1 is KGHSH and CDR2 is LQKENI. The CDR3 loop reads CASSPIELVLDEQFF. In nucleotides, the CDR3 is TGTGCCAGCTCACCAATTGAACTAGTACTCGATGAGCAGTTCTTC.

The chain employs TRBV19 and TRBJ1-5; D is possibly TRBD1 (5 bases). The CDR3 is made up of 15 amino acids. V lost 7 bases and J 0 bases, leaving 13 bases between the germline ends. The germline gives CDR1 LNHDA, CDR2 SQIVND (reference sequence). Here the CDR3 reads CASTPLQVSNQPQHF. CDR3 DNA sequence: TGTGCCAGTACCCCTCTACAGGTTAGCAATCAGCCCCAGCATTTT.

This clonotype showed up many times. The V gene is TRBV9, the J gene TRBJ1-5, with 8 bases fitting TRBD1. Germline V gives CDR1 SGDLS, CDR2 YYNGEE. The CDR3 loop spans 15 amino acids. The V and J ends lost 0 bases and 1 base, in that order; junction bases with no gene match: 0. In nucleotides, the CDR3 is TGTGCCAGCAGCGTAGGACAGGGGAGCAATCAGCCCCAGCATTTT. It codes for CASSVGQGSNQPQHF.

The CDR3 DNA sequence: TGCGCCAGCAGCTTAGCACCGGCTCCACCGATCATTAAAACTAGCACAGATACGCAGTATTTT. Amino acids: CASSLAPAPPIIKTSTDTQYF. The chain combines TRBV5-1 with TRBJ2-3; no clear D. The CDR3 runs to 21 residues. V lost 2 bases, J lost 0 bases, and 28 bases lay in between. Looked up from germline, CDR1 is SGHRS and CDR2 is YFSETQ.

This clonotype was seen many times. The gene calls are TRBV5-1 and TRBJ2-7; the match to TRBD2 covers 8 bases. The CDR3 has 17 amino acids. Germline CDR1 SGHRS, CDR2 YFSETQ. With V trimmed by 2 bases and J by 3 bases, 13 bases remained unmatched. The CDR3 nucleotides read TGCGCCAGCAGCTTATCCCCAAGCGGGAGCCCCAACTACGAGCAGTACTTC. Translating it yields CASSLSPSGSPNYEQYF. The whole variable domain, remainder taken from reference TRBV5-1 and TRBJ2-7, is KAGVTQTPRYLIKTRGQQVTLSCSPISGHRSVSWYQQTPGQGLQFLFEYFSETQRNKGNFPGRFSGRQFSNSRSEMNVSTLELGDSALYLCASSLSPSGSPNYEQYFGPGTRLTVT.

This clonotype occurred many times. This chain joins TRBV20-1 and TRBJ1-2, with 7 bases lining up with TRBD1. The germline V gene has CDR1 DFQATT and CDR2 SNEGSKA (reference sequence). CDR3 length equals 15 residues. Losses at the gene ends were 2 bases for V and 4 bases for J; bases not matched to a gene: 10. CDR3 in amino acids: CSARPIRQGVYGYTF. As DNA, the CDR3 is TGCAGTGCTAGACCGATAAGACAGGGCGTCTATGGCTACACCTTC.

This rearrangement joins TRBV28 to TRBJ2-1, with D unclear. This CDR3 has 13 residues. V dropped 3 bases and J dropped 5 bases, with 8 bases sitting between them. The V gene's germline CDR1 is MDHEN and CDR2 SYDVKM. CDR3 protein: CASSFNGNNEQFF. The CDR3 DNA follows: TGTGCCAGCAGTTTTAACGGAAACAATGAGCAGTTCTTC.

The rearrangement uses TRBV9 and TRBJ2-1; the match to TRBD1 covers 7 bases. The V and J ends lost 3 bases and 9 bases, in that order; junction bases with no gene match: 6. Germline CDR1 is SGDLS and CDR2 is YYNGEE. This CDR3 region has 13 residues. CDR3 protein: CASSEPYRGEQFF. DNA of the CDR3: TGTGCCAGCAGCGAGCCCTACAGGGGTGAGCAGTTCTTC. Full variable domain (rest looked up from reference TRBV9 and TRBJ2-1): DSGVTQTPKHLITATGQRVTLRCSPRSGDLSVYWYQQSLDQGLQFLIQYYNGEERAKGNILERFSAQQFPDLHSELNLSSLELGDSALYFCASSEPYRGEQFFGPGTRLTVL.

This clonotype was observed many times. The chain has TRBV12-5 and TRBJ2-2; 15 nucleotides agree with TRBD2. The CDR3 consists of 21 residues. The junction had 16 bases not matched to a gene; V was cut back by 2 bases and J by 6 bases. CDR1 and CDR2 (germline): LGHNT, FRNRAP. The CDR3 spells CASGLTRTSGRAQPTPGELFF. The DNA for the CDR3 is TGTGCTAGTGGTTTGACCCGGACTAGCGGGAGGGCCCAACCAACTCCCGGGGAGCTGTTTTTT.

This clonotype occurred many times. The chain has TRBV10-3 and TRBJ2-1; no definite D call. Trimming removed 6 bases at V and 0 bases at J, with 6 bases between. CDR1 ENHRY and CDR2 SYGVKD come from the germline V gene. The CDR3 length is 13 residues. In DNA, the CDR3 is TGTGCCATCAGGCCAACCTCCTACAATGAGCAGTTCTTC. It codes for CAIRPTSYNEQFF.

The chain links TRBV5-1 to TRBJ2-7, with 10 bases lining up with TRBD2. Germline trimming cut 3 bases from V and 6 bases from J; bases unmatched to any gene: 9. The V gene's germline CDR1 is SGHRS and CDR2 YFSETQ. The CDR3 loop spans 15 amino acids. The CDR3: CASSSLLAGAIEQYF. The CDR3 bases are TGCGCCAGCAGCTCCCTTCTAGCGGGAGCCATCGAGCAGTACTTC. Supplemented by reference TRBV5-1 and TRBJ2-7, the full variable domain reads KAGVTQTPRYLIKTRGQQVTLSCSPISGHRSVSWYQQTPGQGLQFLFEYFSETQRNKGNFPGRFSGRQFSNSRSEMNVSTLELGDSALYLCASSSLLAGAIEQYFGPGTRLTVT.

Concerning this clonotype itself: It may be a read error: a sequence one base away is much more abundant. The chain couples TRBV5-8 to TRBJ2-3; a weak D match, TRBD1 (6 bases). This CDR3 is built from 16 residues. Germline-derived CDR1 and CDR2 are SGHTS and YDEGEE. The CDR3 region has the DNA TGTGCCAGCAGCTTATGGACAGCCGTCGGGTCAGATGCGCAGTATTTT. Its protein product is CASSLWTAVGSDAQYF.

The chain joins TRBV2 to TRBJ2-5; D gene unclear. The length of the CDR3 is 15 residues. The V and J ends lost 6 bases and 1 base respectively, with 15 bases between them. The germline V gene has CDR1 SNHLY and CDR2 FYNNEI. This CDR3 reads CASRSGTAIQETQYF. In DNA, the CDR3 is TGTGCCAGCAGGTCGGGTACAGCCATCCAAGAGACCCAGTACTTC.

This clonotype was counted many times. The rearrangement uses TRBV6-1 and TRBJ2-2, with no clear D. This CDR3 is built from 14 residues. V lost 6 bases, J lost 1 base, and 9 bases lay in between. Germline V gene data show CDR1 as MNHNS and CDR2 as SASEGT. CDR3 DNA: TGTGCCAGCAGACTTAGTCGGAACACCGGGGAGCTGTTTTTT. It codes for CASRLSRNTGELFF.

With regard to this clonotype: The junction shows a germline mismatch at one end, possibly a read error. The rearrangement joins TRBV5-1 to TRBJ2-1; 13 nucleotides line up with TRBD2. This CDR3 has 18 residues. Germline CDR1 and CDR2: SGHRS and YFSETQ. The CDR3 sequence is CASSSGPTSGRIGNDQFF. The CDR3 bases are TGCGCCAGCAGCTCCGGTCCGACTAGCGGGAGGATTGGCAATGATCAGTTCTTC.

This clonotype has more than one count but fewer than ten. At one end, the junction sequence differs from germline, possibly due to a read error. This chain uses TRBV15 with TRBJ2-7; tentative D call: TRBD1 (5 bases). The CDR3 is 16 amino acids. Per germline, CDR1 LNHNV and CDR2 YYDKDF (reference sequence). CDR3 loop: CATSRDRLTLSYEQYF. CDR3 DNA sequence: TGTGCCACCAGCCGAGACAGACTTACTCTTTCCTACGAGCAGTACTTC.

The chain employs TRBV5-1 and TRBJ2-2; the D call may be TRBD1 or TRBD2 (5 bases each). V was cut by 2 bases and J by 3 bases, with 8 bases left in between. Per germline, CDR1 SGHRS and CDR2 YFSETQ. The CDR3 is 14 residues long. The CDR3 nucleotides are TGCGCCAGCAGCTTCGGGACGGACACCGGGGAGCTGTTTTTT. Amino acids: CASSFGTDTGELFF.